Listed below are T cell receptor beta chains from one sample, sequenced in a study of blood T cell repertoires in COVID-19. Sequencing used immunoSEQ multiplex PCR; TCRdb keeps in-frame clones, though not all of them. There are about 180,000 clones in the sample; roughly 83% occur only once, and about 8.6% lies in the top ten. Input material: PBMCs or T cells enriched from blood (not recorded which). The receptors originated from a woman younger than 45 who had recovered from COVID-19. Both conserved end residues are part of each CDR3. The D gene is left open where the match is weak. For some rows the clone size is stated as once, few or many, or as a class when expanded; others skip it.

j_call | clone_size | v_call | d_call | cdr3_nt | cdr3_aa
TRBJ2-5 | NA | TRBV24-1 | TRBD1 | TGTGCCACCAGTGATTTTTTCGACAGGGGAATAGAGACCCAGTACTTC | CATSDFFDRGIETQYF
TRBJ2-1 | NA | TRBV29-1 | NA | TGCAGCGTTGAATTTGGCGGTATGGGCAATGAGCAGTTCTTC | CSVEFGGMGNEQFF
TRBJ2-1 | NA | TRBV27 | NA | TGTGCCAGCAGTTGGACACAGGGAGCCAGCGATGAGCAGTTCTTC | CASSWTQGASDEQFF
TRBJ2-5 | NA | TRBV28 | TRBD2 | TGTGCCAGCAGTTTCACTAGCGGGAGGGAGACCCAGTACTTC | CASSFTSGRETQYF
TRBJ2-1 | NA | TRBV19 | TRBD2 | TGTGCCAGTAGTAGGAGTTTCGGAGGTAGCGGGAGTGATAGGAATGAGCAGTTCTTC | CASSRSFGGSGSDRNEQFF
TRBJ1-6 | once | TRBV3-1/TRBV3-2 | TRBD1 | TGTGCCAGCAGCATCAAAACCGGGACAGGGTGGTCACCCCTCCACTTT | CASSIKTGTGWSPLHF
TRBJ2-2 | few | TRBV28 | TRBD1 | TGTGCCAGCAGTTTATCCCCCCTGGACAGGGGGCGCTCGGACACCGGGGAGCTGTTTTTT | CASSLSPLDRGRSDTGELFF
TRBJ2-2 | NA | TRBV20-1 | TRBD2 | TGCAGTGCTAGTTGGATCGCGGGAGCGAGCACCGGGGAGCTGTTTTTT | CSASWIAGASTGELFF
TRBJ2-7 | NA | TRBV9 | TRBD1 | TGTGCCAGCAGCGTAGAAAGCCCGGGACAGGGTGACGACGAGCAGTACTTC | CASSVESPGQGDDEQYF
TRBJ1-2 | NA | TRBV27 | NA | TGTGCCAGCAGTTCTCAGACCCCGAGCCAATACAGGGTCTATTCGGGCTATGGCTACACCTTC | CASSSQTPSQYRVYSGYGYTF
TRBJ1-2 | NA | TRBV25-1 | NA | TGTGCCAGCAGTCCCCCCGGGACACCGAAGGGGTACACCTTC | CASSPPGTPKGYTF
TRBJ2-7 | NA | TRBV15 | NA | TGTGCCACCAGCAGACTCAGCCTAGAGTTCTCCTACGAGCAGTACTTC | CATSRLSLEFSYEQYF